These 20 T cell receptor beta chains were sequenced from one sample in a study of blood T cells in healthy people across ages. Together with a sample-barcoded 5' primer, a J-beta primer mix was included in a second PCR lasting about 7 to 11 cycles. TCRdb passed the 5' RACE reads through MiXCR, listing each CDR3 protein once. The table shows about 1.6 million distinct CDR3 sequences, with roughly 32% occurring only once. The sequenced material came from blood. The receptors here all came from a woman aged 25 to 39 in good health.

This sequence joins TRBV7-2 and TRBJ2-5; D perhaps matches TRBD1 (7 bases). Trimming left V 5 bases short and J 5 bases short, with 15 bases between. From germline, CDR1 is SGHTA and CDR2 FQGNSA. The CDR3 is made up of 14 amino acids. CDR3 in amino acids: CASSTQGRQETQYF. Here the CDR3 DNA reads TGTGCCAGCAGCACACAGGGGAGGCAGGAGACCCAGTACTTC.

This clonotype was seen a few times. The chain joins TRBV24-1 to TRBJ2-1, with TRBD1 as a possible D gene (5 bases). Germline assignment: CDR1 KGHDR and CDR2 SFDVKD. V lost 2 bases and J 7 bases, leaving 8 bases between the germline ends. CDR3 length: 13 residues. CDR3 residues: CATSDSGKNEQFF. CDR3 sequence (DNA): TGTGCCACCAGTGATTCAGGGAAGAATGAGCAGTTCTTC.

The V call is TRBV3-1, the J call TRBJ2-7, with 7 nucleotides matching TRBD1. The germline gives CDR1 LGHDT, CDR2 YNNKEL (reference sequence). The CDR3 length is 15 residues. The V and J ends lost 8 bases and 0 bases, in that order; junction bases with no gene match: 10. In DNA form, the CDR3 reads TGTGCCAGCCGCGCCCGGGACAGACTCTCCTACGAGCAGTACTTC. Its protein product is CASRARDRLSYEQYF.

This clonotype came up a few times. This sequence joins TRBV6-5 and TRBJ2-5; 7 nucleotides agree with TRBD2. The length of the CDR3 is 17 residues. Germline CDR1 reads MNHEY; CDR2 reads SVGAGI. The V and J ends lost 4 bases and 5 bases, in that order; junction bases with no gene match: 16. In DNA form, the CDR3 reads TGTGCCAGCAGTTTCTCATCGGGGGAGGGCCGGTGGGAGACCCAGTACTTC. This translates into CASSFSSGEGRWETQYF.

The chain combines TRBV3-1 with TRBJ2-7; D is unclear. The germline V gene has CDR1 LGHDT and CDR2 YNNKEL (reference sequence). The ends were cut back, 1 base at V and 3 bases at J, with 22 bases in the middle. The CDR3 loop spans 18 amino acids. The CDR3 DNA reads as TGTGCCAGCAGCCAAGCGAGGTGGGTAGCCTTGAGCTACTACGAGCAGTACTTC. The encoded protein is CASSQARWVALSYYEQYF.

This rearrangement joins TRBV12-3 or TRBV12-4 to TRBJ2-1, with TRBD1 as a possible D gene (7 bases). Trimming took off 7 bases at V and 2 bases at J, with 15 bases between the two ends. The CDR3 loop spans 15 amino acids. The CDR3 bases are TGTGCCAGCACTGCAGGAGGGGGCCCCTACAATGAGCAGTTCTTC. This gives the protein CASTAGGGPYNEQFF.

This clonotype was seen at least ten times. The rearrangement uses TRBV7-2 and TRBJ2-7; D not certain. Near its end, the DNA agrees better with TRBJ2-5, so the J call may be wrong. CDR1 and CDR2 from the germline V gene are SGHTA and FQGNSA. The CDR3 loop spans 11 amino acids. Written as DNA, the CDR3 is TGTGCCAGCAAAAGCCCCGAGACCCAGTACTTC. Amino acid sequence: CASKSPETQYF.

The V gene is TRBV18, the J gene TRBJ2-7; possible D gene TRBD2, 6 bases. Germline-derived CDR1 and CDR2 are KGHSH and LQKENI. Between the trimmed V and J ends, which lost 4 bases and 5 bases, there was a span of 12 bases. CDR3 length: 13 amino acids. CDR3 protein: CASSLSIADEQYF. CDR3 DNA sequence: TGTGCCAGCTCACTGTCCATAGCGGACGAGCAGTACTTC.

This clonotype occurred once. This chain connects TRBV11-3 to TRBJ1-1; 7 nucleotides align to TRBD1. V shed 3 bases, J shed 3 bases, and the junction held 4 bases outside the gene matches. CDR3 size: 14 residues. Germline CDR1 SGHNT, CDR2 YENEEA. The CDR3 nucleotides read TGTGCCAGCAGCTTCACAGGGGAGGACACTGAAGCTTTCTTT. Translated, it gives CASSFTGEDTEAFF.

Note on this clonotype: It may be a read error: a sequence one base away is much more abundant. The chain couples TRBV29-1 to TRBJ1-2; D not certain. Germline lookup yields CDR1 SQVTM and CDR2 ANQGSEA. This CDR3 has 12 residues. V lost 6 bases to trimming and J lost 4 bases, with 12 bases between them. Here the CDR3 DNA reads TGCAGCGTCCGTCCCCCTAGCTATGGCTACACCTTC. Amino acid sequence: CSVRPPSYGYTF.

Points on this clonotype: Since a much larger clone is just one base distant, this may be a read error. The gene calls are TRBV29-1 and TRBJ2-3; TRBD1 is a possible D gene (8 bases). The CDR3 spans 14 residues. Germline V CDR1 and CDR2: SQVTM, ANQGSEA. Trimming shortened V by 8 bases and J by 10 bases, and 25 bases separated the two germline ends. The CDR3 region is CSIGGDRHRPPQYF. As DNA, the CDR3 is TGCAGCATTGGGGGGGACAGGCACCGACCCCCGCAGTATTTT.

About this clonotype itself: Germline and junction disagree at one end, which may indicate a read error. V and J are TRBV28 and TRBJ2-1; D tentatively reads TRBD1 or TRBD2 (6 bases each). CDR1 MDHEN and CDR2 SYDVKM come from the germline V gene. The CDR3 spans 16 residues. The chain's CDR3 is CAGSLSGARVDNEQFF. CDR3 nucleotides: TGTGCCGGCAGTTTATCGGGGGCAAGGGTTGACAATGAGCAGTTCTTC.

Turning to this clonotype: A much larger clone lies a single base off, so this may be a read error. This chain links TRBV4-1 with TRBJ2-3, with TRBD2 as a possible D gene (6 bases). The CDR3 covers 14 residues. Germline V CDR1 and CDR2: MGHRA, YSYEKL. The CDR3 coding sequence is TGCGCCAGCAGCCGTTACGAACCGGGAGATGCGCAGTATTTT. It specifies CASSRYEPGDAQYF.

This clonotype was seen once. The J gene is TRBJ2-1, the V gene TRBV11-2, with TRBD2 matching over 8 bases. The J call may be wrong; the DNA end is better matched by TRBJ2-7. This CDR3 contains 15 residues. Germline CDR1 and CDR2: SGHAT and FQNNGV. This chain's CDR3 is CASSHRLASYNEQYF. In DNA form, the CDR3 reads TGTGCCAGCAGCCATCGACTAGCGAGCTACAATGAGCAGTACTTC.

The J gene is TRBJ2-2, the V gene TRBV9; TRBD2 is a possible D gene (6 bases). Per germline, CDR1 SGDLS and CDR2 YYNGEE. V gave up 10 bases and J gave up 1 base, with 14 bases separating them. This CDR3 has 14 residues. CDR3 coding DNA: TGTGCCCCTCCCCGGGGGAGGAACACCGGGGAGCTGTTTTTT. Amino acid sequence: CAPPRGRNTGELFF. The variable domain in full, with the rest retrieved from reference TRBV9 and TRBJ2-2, is DSGVTQTPKHLITATGQRVTLRCSPRSGDLSVYWYQQSLDQGLQFLIQYYNGEERAKGNILERFSAQQFPDLHSELNLSSLELGDSALYFCAPPRGRNTGELFFGEGSRLTVL.

The chain links TRBV6-1 to TRBJ2-5, with D unresolved. Germline lookup yields CDR1 MNHNS and CDR2 SASEGT. V was cut by 1 base and J by 9 bases, with 12 bases left in between. The CDR3 extends over 13 amino acids. The CDR3 loop is CASSEGSMTAQYF. The CDR3, as DNA: TGTGCCAGCAGTGAAGGCAGTATGACGGCCCAGTACTTC.

As regards this clonotype: One junction end disagrees with the germline gene, perhaps due to a read error. This chain joins TRBV6-5 and TRBJ2-3, with 11 bases lining up with TRBD2. Germline-derived CDR1 and CDR2 are MNHEY and SVGAGI. The CDR3 is 17 amino acids. DNA of the CDR3: TGTGCCAGTAGTTACTCCGGGACTAGCGGATTAACAGATACGCAGTATTTT. Its protein is CASSYSGTSGLTDTQYF.

The V gene is TRBV15, the J gene TRBJ1-5; D is possibly TRBD1 (5 bases). V dropped 1 base and J dropped 1 base, with 5 bases sitting between them. The germline V gene encodes CDR1 LNHNV and CDR2 YYDKDF (reference sequence). The CDR3 length is 14 residues. The CDR3 DNA is TGTGCCACCAGCAGAGGGACAAGCAATCAGCCCCAGCATTTT. This encodes CATSRGTSNQPQHF.

This clonotype has only a few counts. The rearrangement links TRBV3-1 to TRBJ2-1; 9 bases fit TRBD1. V shed 7 bases and J 0 bases; nucleotides not matched to a gene: 7. The CDR3 spans 16 residues. Germline loops: CDR1 LGHDT, CDR2 YNNKEL (reference sequence). The CDR3 sequence: CASNPTGQGSYNEQFF. CDR3 bases: TGTGCCAGCAACCCCACGGGACAGGGCTCCTACAATGAGCAGTTCTTC.

The chain recombines TRBV7-2 with TRBJ2-3, with 8 positions matching TRBD2. The CDR3 spans 18 residues. V lost 2 bases to trimming and J lost 2 bases; unmatched junction nucleotides: 12. The germline V gene has CDR1 SGHTA and CDR2 FQGNSA. This chain's CDR3 is CASSLRFSGGGSTDTQYF. In DNA, the CDR3 is TGTGCCAGCAGCTTAAGATTCTCCGGGGGGGGGTCCACAGATACGCAGTATTTT.